Each of the 22 T cell receptor beta chains below was sequenced from the same sample in a study of T cell responses to AZD1222 COVID-19 vaccine. Profiled with immunoSEQ multiplex PCR; TCRdb holds only in-frame clones, not every one. The sample records about 150,000 clones, about 88% being singletons. The sample consisted of peripheral blood, taken after recovery from COVID-19. The receptor source for this set is an adult who had recovered from COVID-19.

The V call is TRBV4-1, the J call TRBJ1-1, with 11 positions matching TRBD1. Germline values: CDR1 MGHRA, CDR2 YSYEKL. The V segment lost 4 bases and the J segment 4 bases; nucleotides outside the gene matches: 8. The CDR3 is 16 residues long. This CDR3 reads CASSRAPGTGGTEAFF. Here the CDR3 DNA reads TGCGCCAGCAGCCGAGCCCCCGGGACAGGGGGCACTGAAGCTTTCTTT.

The CDR3 coding sequence is TGCGCCAGCAGCCTGGATGGTCTGAATGAAAAACTGTTTTTT. Residues: CASSLDGLNEKLFF. The V call is TRBV5-1, the J call TRBJ1-4, with D unclear. Trimming cost V 4 bases and J 5 bases, with 12 bases left between them. CDR3 length: 14 amino acids. Per germline, CDR1 SGHRS and CDR2 YFSETQ.

The chain uses TRBV5-4 and TRBJ1-2, with D hard to call. Per germline, CDR1 SGHNT and CDR2 YYREEE (reference sequence). This CDR3 comprises 15 residues. V shed 3 bases and J shed 4 bases, with 16 bases lying between them. Written as DNA, the CDR3 is TGTGCCAGCAGCTCTCGTACAGTGGGCCGCTATGGCTACACCTTC. Protein: CASSSRTVGRYGYTF. Based on the CDR3 plus reference TRBV5-4 and TRBJ1-2, the full variable domain is ETGVTQSPTHLIKTRGQQVTLRCSSQSGHNTVSWYQQALGQGPQFIFQYYREEENGRGNFPPRFSGLQFPNYSSELNVNALELDDSALYLCASSSRTVGRYGYTFGSGTRLTVV.

The chain carries TRBV18 and TRBJ1-2; D ambiguous. The CDR3 runs 13 residues. Trimming left V 5 bases short and J 3 bases short, with 10 bases between. Germline CDR1 KGHSH, CDR2 LQKENI. CDR3 nucleotides: TGTGCCAGCTCAGACGACGGGGACTATGGCTACACCTTC. Translation: CASSDDGDYGYTF. The full variable domain, its missing parts supplied by reference TRBV18 and TRBJ1-2, is NAGVMQNPRHLVRRRGQEARLRCSPMKGHSHVYWYRQLPEEGLKFMVYLQKENIIDESGMPKERFSAEFPKEGPSILRIQQVVRGDSAAYFCASSDDGDYGYTFGSGTRLTVV.

V is TRBV28 and J is TRBJ2-3, with D perhaps assigned TRBD1 or TRBD2 (6 bases each). The CDR3 has 17 amino acids. Per germline, CDR1 MDHEN and CDR2 SYDVKM. Trimming cost V 5 bases and J 8 bases, with 26 bases left between them. CDR3 sequence reads: CASSRIGGTLRGGTQYF. DNA of the CDR3: TGTGCCAGCAGTAGGATCGGCGGGACTCTGAGAGGGGGTACGCAGTATTTT.

The V and J genes are TRBV9 and TRBJ2-1; 12 bases are shared with TRBD2. In germline, CDR1 is SGDLS, CDR2 YYNGEE. V was pared by 8 bases and J by 4 bases, with 10 bases of the junction left unmatched. The CDR3 length is 16 residues. CDR3 region: CASSTRTSGAYNEQFF. CDR3 nucleotide sequence: TGTGCCAGTAGCACCCGGACTAGCGGGGCATACAATGAGCAGTTCTTC.

The chain is built from TRBV6-5 and TRBJ1-3, with 7 bases lining up with TRBD1. After removal of 3 bases from V and 4 bases from J, the junction contained 6 bases not matched to a gene. CDR3 length: 15 residues. CDR1 and CDR2 (germline): MNHEY, SVGAGI. The DNA of the CDR3 is TGTGCCAGCAGTTATACCACAGGGGTCGGAAACACCATATATTTT. Translated: CASSYTTGVGNTIYF.

V and J are TRBV19 and TRBJ2-2; no firm D call. V lost 3 bases, J lost 8 bases, and 16 bases lay in between. CDR3 size: 15 residues. Germline V gene data show CDR1 as LNHDA and CDR2 as SQIVND (reference sequence). CDR3 sequence: CASSITFTLAGELFF. The DNA for the CDR3 is TGTGCCAGTAGTATCACGTTCACTTTGGCGGGGGAGCTGTTTTTT.

The chain employs TRBV7-3 and TRBJ1-1; 7 nucleotides align to TRBD1. Germline CDR1 is SGHTA and CDR2 is FQGTGA. CDR3 length: 13 amino acids. Germline trimming cut 4 bases from V and 5 bases from J; bases unmatched to any gene: 4. The CDR3 DNA is TGTGCCAGCAGCTCAGGGGGATTGACTGAAGCTTTCTTT. Translation: CASSSGGLTEAFF.

This clone came up once. The V gene is TRBV19, the J gene TRBJ1-1; no reliable D call. The CDR3 runs to 13 residues. Per germline, CDR1 LNHDA and CDR2 SQIVND (reference sequence). V was shortened by 4 bases and J by 1 base, with 7 bases between the two germline ends. The CDR3 nucleotides are TGTGCCAGTAGTAGGTTGGCGAACACTGAAGCTTTCTTT. Translating gives CASSRLANTEAFF.

This rearrangement joins TRBV2 to TRBJ1-2, with TRBD1 matching 7 bases. The CDR3 sequence is 14 residues long. Germline V gene lookup returns CDR1 SNHLY and CDR2 FYNNEI. J lost 6 bases, V lost 4 bases, and 8 bases had no gene match. The CDR3 bases are TGTGCCAGCAGTGGGGGGACAGACAGCCATGGCTACACCTTC. This translates into CASSGGTDSHGYTF. Based on the CDR3 plus reference TRBV2 and TRBJ1-2, the full variable domain is EPEVTQTPSHQVTQMGQEVILRCVPISNHLYFYWYRQILGQKVEFLVSFYNNEISEKSEIFDDQFSVERPDGSNFTLKIRSTKLEDSAMYFCASSGGTDSHGYTFGSGTRLTVV.

The V gene is TRBV3-1 (or the pseudogene TRBV3-2), the J gene TRBJ1-1; 7 nucleotides line up with TRBD1. Trimming removed 4 bases from V and 5 bases from J; junction bases left unmatched: 7. Germline-derived CDR1 and CDR2 are LGHDT and YNNKEL (reference sequence). The CDR3 runs 14 residues. CDR3 DNA: TGTGCCAGCAGCCGATTCGAGACAGGGACTGAAGCTTTCTTT. Protein product: CASSRFETGTEAFF.

This clone was counted only a few times. This chain uses TRBV6-2 or TRBV6-3 with TRBJ1-5; D gene uncertain. This CDR3 region has 12 residues. CDR1 is MNHEY and CDR2 is SVGEGT in the germline V gene. V shed 0 bases and J shed 6 bases, with 3 bases lying between them. CDR3 region: CASSYSVQPQHF. The CDR3 DNA sequence: TGTGCCAGCAGTTACTCGGTTCAGCCCCAGCATTTT.

The rearrangement joins TRBV5-4 to TRBJ1-2, with 7 bases matching TRBD1. In germline, CDR1 is SGHNT, CDR2 YYREEE (reference sequence). V gave up 2 bases and J gave up 8 bases; unmatched junction bases: 9. The CDR3 has 14 amino acids. In DNA form, the CDR3 reads TGTGCCAGCAGCTTTGACAGGGCCGGTCGGGGCTACACCTTC. This sequence encodes CASSFDRAGRGYTF. The complete variable domain, with remaining parts taken from reference TRBV5-4 and TRBJ1-2, reads ETGVTQSPTHLIKTRGQQVTLRCSSQSGHNTVSWYQQALGQGPQFIFQYYREEENGRGNFPPRFSGLQFPNYSSELNVNALELDDSALYLCASSFDRAGRGYTFGSGTRLTVV.

The chain joins TRBV6-2 or TRBV6-3 to TRBJ2-2; TRBD1 matches at 10 bases. The germline CDR1 and CDR2 sequences are MNHEY and SVGEGT. Unmatched junction bases numbered 4, after V lost 0 bases and J lost 6 bases. The CDR3 is 16 amino acids. The CDR3: CASSYSRTGGPGELFF. The DNA for the CDR3 is TGTGCCAGCAGTTACTCGAGGACAGGGGGTCCCGGGGAGCTGTTTTTT.

V gene TRBV4-2 combines with J gene TRBJ1-4, with 8 bases lining up with TRBD1. Germline CDR1 and CDR2: LGHNA and YNFKEQ. The CDR3 totals 17 residues. V lost 1 base, J lost 5 bases, and 9 bases stayed unmatched. CDR3 coding DNA: TGTGCCAGCAGCCAAGTAAAAGGACAGGGCCCGAATGAAAAACTGTTTTTT. This codes for CASSQVKGQGPNEKLFF.

V usage is TRBV5-4 and J usage is TRBJ1-1; 10 nucleotides align to TRBD1. V shed 4 bases and J 4 bases; nucleotides not matched to a gene: 7. The CDR3 runs 15 residues. Germline CDR1 SGHNT, CDR2 YYREEE (reference sequence). The CDR3: CASSIRQGAGTEAFF. The CDR3 bases are TGTGCCAGCAGCATAAGACAGGGGGCCGGCACTGAAGCTTTCTTT.

The chain combines TRBV6-2 or TRBV6-3 with TRBJ2-1; unclear D gene. This CDR3 has 14 amino acids. V was clipped by 6 bases and J by 0 bases, with 9 bases between them. Germline loops: CDR1 MNHEY, CDR2 SVGEGT. The CDR3 loop is CASSRRSSYNEQFF. CDR3 coding DNA: TGTGCCAGCAGCCGACGGAGCTCCTACAATGAGCAGTTCTTC.

The rearrangement uses TRBV24-1 and TRBJ2-5; weak D call: TRBD2 (6 bases). This CDR3 comprises 15 residues. V dropped 4 bases and J dropped 7 bases, with 18 bases sitting between them. Germline CDR1 reads KGHDR; CDR2 reads SFDVKD. The CDR3 region has the DNA TGTGCCACCAGTGACTACAGGCCGGAGGAGGGGACCCAGTACTTC. This sequence encodes CATSDYRPEEGTQYF.

CDR3 nucleotide sequence: TGTGCCAGCAGCTTGGCATGGTACACCGGGGAGCTGTTTTTT. The encoded protein is CASSLAWYTGELFF. This rearrangement joins TRBV5-8 to TRBJ2-2; D is unresolved. Germline V gene lookup returns CDR1 SGHTS and CDR2 YDEGEE. Trimming cost V 0 bases and J 3 bases, with 6 bases left between them. CDR3 size: 14 residues.

This chain connects TRBV7-9 to TRBJ2-5, with 8 bases identical to TRBD1. Germline CDR1 SEHNR, CDR2 FQNEAQ (reference sequence). The CDR3 contains 14 residues. The V gene end was trimmed by 5 bases and the J gene end by 2 bases; junction bases not matched to a gene: 4. Here the CDR3 DNA reads TGTGCCAGCAGCCGCGGGACAGGACAAGAGACCCAGTACTTC. It translates to CASSRGTGQETQYF.

This chain links TRBV2 with TRBJ1-2; no firm D call. V was cut by 1 base and J by 8 bases, with 11 bases left in between. CDR1 and CDR2 from the germline V gene are SNHLY and FYNNEI. The CDR3 is 13 residues long. The CDR3 reads CASSEVSGGGYTF. Written as DNA, the CDR3 is TGTGCCAGCAGTGAAGTTTCGGGAGGAGGCTACACCTTC.